This is a list of T cell receptor beta chains from one sample in a study of radiotherapy plus CTLA-4 blockade in lung cancer. The data were produced by immunoSEQ multiplex PCR, yet TCRdb's version contains in-frame clones alone and is incomplete. The table records 55,000 to 65,000 clones, approximately 76% of them present only once. This material consisted of peripheral blood, taken from a patient treated with radiotherapy plus ipilimumab. The receptors here all came from a human donor with non-small cell lung cancer who had a complete response to radiotherapy plus ipilimumab. The conserved cysteine and the conserved F or W are not part of the CDR3 here.

cdr3_length	v_call	j_call	cdr3_aa
14	TRBV18	TRBJ1-3	ASSPLGQGPGNTIY
10	TRBV5-1	TRBJ2-1	ASSYRGNEQF
13	TRBV28	TRBJ1-1	ASSPWTGGVTEAF
14	TRBV4-2	TRBJ2-7	ASSLGYSPFSYEQY
10	TRBV10-3	TRBJ2-7	AIGTFDSEQY
12	TRBV5-3	TRBJ2-3	ASSNRGELDTQY
11	TRBV7-3	TRBJ2-5	ASGTGGHETQY
14	TRBV10-3	TRBJ2-1	AISEGAGGGENEQF
11	TRBV7-9	TRBJ1-5	ASSFGSNQPQH
9	TRBV6-5	TRBJ2-7	ASSYQTGQY
12	TRBV25-1	TRBJ1-2	ASRGLLANYGYT
15	TRBV28	TRBJ1-2	ASDPTIATGVNYGYT
10	TRBV18	TRBJ1-4	ASRPDRDKLF
13	TRBV6-5	TRBJ2-7	ASSYSGQGAYEQY
15	TRBV7-2	TRBJ1-6	ASSLAFRQAQDSPLH
10	TRBV29-1	.	SVASGKGEQY
12	TRBV5-5	TRBJ1-5	ASSTGRSLQPQH
11	TRBV29-1	TRBJ1-5	SVGRGLGQPQH
13	TRBV6-5	TRBJ2-7	ASSFPRTGGYEQY
13	TRBV5-1	TRBJ2-5	ASSFSTGGGETQY
14	TRBV10-1	TRBJ2-3	ASSESGRGNTDTQY
15	TRBV27	TRBJ2-1	ASSPTSGRGKGDEQF
10	TRBV10-2	TRBJ2-5	ASSDPTGTQY